The 25 T cell receptor beta chains below all came from one sample that was sequenced in a study of beta chain features in type 1 diabetes. Whole-study findings and limits: Type 1 diabetes patients had moderately but significantly shorter TCRB CDR3s in all four CD4+ subsets.

These receptors' antigens are unknown. The study reverse transcribed the entire isolated RNA, so it sequenced expressed TCRB transcripts. The data were produced by immunoSEQ multiplex PCR, yet TCRdb's version contains in-frame clones alone and is incomplete. The sample contains about 650,000 clones, 9.5% to 15% of which appear only once. Sequencing was carried out using naive CD4+ T cells from blood. The source is a man aged 25-40 years with type 1 diabetes.

The chain is built from TRBV28 and TRBJ2-3; no definite D call. Germline V CDR1 and CDR2: MDHEN, SYDVKM. CDR3 length equals 17 residues. Trimming pared 3 bases from V and 2 bases from J, leaving 18 bases between. Here the CDR3 DNA reads TGTGCCAGCAGTTTGATATGGTCCGGGCCGGCCACAGATACGCAGTATTTT. As protein: CASSLIWSGPATDTQYF.

The J gene is TRBJ2-5, the V gene TRBV6-6; no reliable D call. In germline, CDR1 is MNHNY, CDR2 SVGAGI (reference sequence). V was pared by 3 bases and J by 5 bases, with 13 bases between. The CDR3 length is 14 residues. CDR3 residues: CASSYAGEGETQYF. CDR3 DNA sequence: TGTGCCAGCAGTTATGCCGGAGAAGGGGAGACCCAGTACTTC.

The CDR3 DNA reads as TGTGCCAGCGCAGGGGGCCGCGGCTATGGCTACACCTTC. Its translation is CASAGGRGYGYTF. The chain has TRBV6-5 and TRBJ1-2; 8 bases match TRBD1. The V and J ends lost 8 bases and 4 bases, in that order; junction bases with no gene match: 6. From germline, CDR1 is MNHEY and CDR2 SVGAGI. The CDR3 has 13 residues.

The rearrangement uses TRBV29-1 and TRBJ2-7; D is undetermined. Trimming shortened V by 4 bases and J by 2 bases, and 12 bases separated the two germline ends. CDR3 size: 13 residues. Germline V gives CDR1 SQVTM, CDR2 ANQGSEA. The CDR3 region has the DNA TGCAGCGTTGGTAGTCACGGTACCTACGAGCAGTACTTC. This encodes CSVGSHGTYEQYF.

This clone turned up a few times. The chain employs TRBV18 and TRBJ1-2; D gene ambiguous. Trimming took off 5 bases at V and 4 bases at J, with 5 bases between the two ends. The CDR3 contains 11 residues. Germline V gene data show CDR1 as KGHSH and CDR2 as LQKENI. The CDR3 reads CASSSIYGYTF. The CDR3 DNA follows: TGTGCCAGCTCATCGATCTATGGCTACACCTTC. The variable domain in full, completed from reference TRBV18 and TRBJ1-2, reads NAGVMQNPRHLVRRRGQEARLRCSPMKGHSHVYWYRQLPEEGLKFMVYLQKENIIDESGMPKERFSAEFPKEGPSILRIQQVVRGDSAAYFCASSSIYGYTFGSGTRLTVV.

The CDR3 spells CASSQLQDSTDTQYF. For the CDR3, the DNA is TGTGCCAGCAGCCAATTGCAGGATAGCACAGATACGCAGTATTTT. The chain recombines TRBV14 with TRBJ2-3; D remains unclear. CDR1 and CDR2 from the germline V gene are SGHDN and FVKESK. V was clipped by 2 bases and J by 0 bases, with 9 bases between them. This CDR3 has 15 amino acids.

This chain uses TRBV7-9 with TRBJ1-2; 8 bases are a match to TRBD1. Germline assignment: CDR1 SEHNR and CDR2 FQNEAQ (reference sequence). With 2 bases clipped from V and 7 bases from J, the junction kept 3 bases outside the gene matches. The CDR3 is 13 residues long. CDR3 residues: CASSLQQGGGYTF. CDR3 bases: TGTGCCAGCAGCTTACAACAGGGGGGTGGCTACACCTTC.

The rearrangement uses TRBV29-1 and TRBJ1-3; possibly TRBD1 for D (6 bases). With 4 bases removed from V and 4 bases from J, the gap between germline ends came to 11 bases. Germline lookup yields CDR1 SQVTM and CDR2 ANQGSEA. The CDR3 length is 13 residues. The CDR3 protein is CSVAQGSGNTIYF. DNA for the CDR3: TGCAGCGTTGCACAGGGATCCGGAAACACCATATATTTT.

The chain has TRBV7-2 and TRBJ1-1; D gene ambiguous. CDR1 and CDR2 (germline): SGHTA, FQGNSA. This CDR3 spans 13 amino acids. Trimming pared 5 bases from V and 8 bases from J, leaving 15 bases between. CDR3 protein: CASSPRPPVEAFF. Written as DNA, the CDR3 is TGTGCCAGCAGCCCAAGGCCCCCGGTAGAAGCTTTCTTT.

The J gene is TRBJ1-1, the V gene TRBV13; no firm D call. V lost 3 bases and J lost 0, with 8 bases in between. Germline V gene sequence: CDR1 PRHDT, CDR2 FYEKMQ (reference sequence). The CDR3 is 14 amino acids. CDR3 DNA sequence: TGTGCCAGCAGCTTCCGACACCTGAACACTGAAGCTTTCTTT. It is translated as CASSFRHLNTEAFF.

The gene calls are TRBV6-5 and TRBJ1-2; D unclear. The CDR3 consists of 13 residues. V was cut by 2 bases and J by 5 bases, with 9 bases left in between. The V gene's germline CDR1 is MNHEY and CDR2 SVGAGI. Written as DNA, the CDR3 is TGTGCCAGCAGTTACCCCGCCGGATATGGCTACACCTTC. It specifies CASSYPAGYGYTF.

CDR3 DNA sequence: TGTGCCAGCAGTTGGGCGGGCCCGTCTGGAAACACCATATATTTT. Its translation: CASSWAGPSGNTIYF. The chain recombines TRBV7-9 with TRBJ1-3; D is unresolved. Germline lookup yields CDR1 SEHNR and CDR2 FQNEAQ (reference sequence). V gave up 6 bases and J gave up 1 base, with 13 bases separating them. CDR3 length equals 15 residues.

This chain uses TRBV4-3 with TRBJ1-2; 10 bases line up with TRBD1. The CDR3 has 14 amino acids. The junction had 3 bases not matched to a gene; V was cut back by 4 bases and J by 4 bases. CDR1 is LGHNA and CDR2 is YSLEER in the germline V gene. CDR3 DNA sequence: TGCGCCAGCAGCCCCAGACAGGGGGCCTATGGCTACACCTTC. As protein: CASSPRQGAYGYTF.

The chain has TRBV2 and TRBJ2-2, with TRBD1 matching 12 bases. The germline V gene encodes CDR1 SNHLY and CDR2 FYNNEI. Trimming at V came to 4 bases and at J to 5 bases, leaving 5 bases not matched to a gene. CDR3 length: 16 amino acids. The CDR3 spells CASSAGQGAETGELFF. CDR3 nucleotides: TGTGCCAGCAGTGCGGGACAGGGGGCAGAGACCGGGGAGCTGTTTTTT.

This clone was found a few times. The rearrangement uses TRBV19 and TRBJ1-1; tentatively, D is TRBD1 (5 bases). Trimming left V 5 bases short and J 5 bases short, with 9 bases between. The CDR3 has 12 residues. Germline CDR1 LNHDA, CDR2 SQIVND (reference sequence). In DNA form, the CDR3 reads TGTGCCAGTAGTTCGCGGGGGACTGAAGCTTTCTTT. This encodes CASSSRGTEAFF.

This clone was detected once. The V and J genes are TRBV5-1 and TRBJ2-1; perhaps TRBD2 as D (5 bases). The CDR3 has 15 residues. The germline V gene has CDR1 SGHRS and CDR2 YFSETQ. Trimming removed 4 bases at V and 2 bases at J, with 13 bases between. In DNA, the CDR3 is TGCGCCAGCAGCGCCGGGGAGATCCCCTACAATGAGCAGTTCTTC. It yields the protein CASSAGEIPYNEQFF.

The chain couples TRBV13 to TRBJ1-2; TRBD1 might be the D (6 bases). Germline V gene sequence: CDR1 PRHDT, CDR2 FYEKMQ (reference sequence). Trimming pared 5 bases from V and 4 bases from J, leaving 17 bases between. The CDR3 runs to 15 residues. CDR3 DNA: TGTGCCAGCAGCCTCGGACAGATACGGACCTATGGCTACACCTTC. Protein product: CASSLGQIRTYGYTF. Based on the CDR3 plus reference TRBV13 and TRBJ1-2, the full variable domain is AAGVIQSPRHLIKEKRETATLKCYPIPRHDTVYWYQQGPGQDPQFLISFYEKMQSDKGSIPDRFSAQQFSDYHSELNMSSLELGDSALYFCASSLGQIRTYGYTFGSGTRLTVV.

The chain links TRBV19 to TRBJ1-1; D remains ambiguous. V dropped 7 bases and J dropped 4 bases, with 13 bases sitting between them. The length of the CDR3 is 13 residues. Germline V CDR1 and CDR2: LNHDA, SQIVND (reference sequence). The CDR3 nucleotides read TGTGCCAGTAAAATTTCTACGGGCACTGAAGCTTTCTTT. It translates to CASKISTGTEAFF.

The V call is TRBV21-1, the J call TRBJ2-3; the table calls TRBD2, which could not be checked here. TRBV21-1 is classified as a pseudogene. The CDR3 is 15 amino acids. The CDR3 spells CASSEGGDLTDTQYF. CDR3 nucleotide sequence: TGTGCCAGCAGCGAAGGCGGGGACCTCACAGATACGCAGTATTTT.

This clone came up a few times. The CDR3 DNA reads as TGTGCCAGCAGCCGAGCAAGACAGGGGTACGAGCAGTACTTC. It translates to CASSRARQGYEQYF. The chain joins TRBV11-2 to TRBJ2-7; TRBD1 aligns across 8 bases. The ends lost 5 bases at V and 4 bases at J; junction bases unmatched: 7. The germline V gene has CDR1 SGHAT and CDR2 FQNNGV. The CDR3 sequence is 14 residues long.

In its sample, this clone was seen once. This chain joins TRBV28 and TRBJ2-5; possible D gene TRBD1, 6 bases. The CDR3 is made up of 17 amino acids. The V gene lost 7 bases and the J gene lost 1 base, with 22 bases spanning the gap. Germline values: CDR1 MDHEN, CDR2 SYDVKM. CDR3 amino acids: CASTFPRGRGSQETQYF. The CDR3 bases are TGTGCCAGCACCTTCCCTAGGGGCAGGGGATCCCAAGAGACCCAGTACTTC.

This clone was recorded a few times. V and J are TRBV30 and TRBJ1-2; D gene unclear. V dropped 3 bases and J dropped 3 bases, with 14 bases sitting between them. Germline V gives CDR1 GTSNPN, CDR2 SVGIG (reference sequence). The CDR3 is made up of 14 amino acids. The CDR3 coding sequence is TGTGCCTGGAGGAGGGAGGGAACTGACTATGGCTACACCTTC. Amino acid sequence: CAWRREGTDYGYTF.

This clone showed up just a few times. J is TRBJ2-5 and V is TRBV7-9; a weak D match, TRBD1 (6 bases). V was clipped by 5 bases and J by 0 bases, with 16 bases between them. The CDR3 has 16 amino acids. CDR1 SEHNR and CDR2 FQNEAQ come from the germline V gene (reference sequence). The CDR3 spells CASSAQWDTHQETQYF. CDR3 nucleotide sequence: TGTGCCAGCAGCGCTCAATGGGACACCCACCAAGAGACCCAGTACTTC.

The chain combines TRBV10-3 with TRBJ2-1; 10 bases align to TRBD2. The CDR3 runs to 15 residues. CDR1 is ENHRY, CDR2 SYGVKD, per germline. V lost 8 bases to trimming and J lost 5 bases; unmatched junction nucleotides: 9. CDR3 residues: CAISRLAGANNEQFF. CDR3 coding DNA: TGTGCCATCTCGCGGCTAGCGGGGGCTAACAATGAGCAGTTCTTC.

This clone was detected a few times. This CDR3 reads CAWSAKSATGPYNEQFF. CDR3 nucleotide sequence: TGTGCCTGGAGTGCGAAATCGGCGACAGGGCCCTACAATGAGCAGTTCTTC. V gene TRBV30 combines with J gene TRBJ2-1, with 7 positions matching TRBD1. V was clipped by 1 base and J by 2 bases; unmatched bases: 11. The germline gives CDR1 GTSNPN, CDR2 SVGIG (reference sequence). This CDR3 has 17 residues.